This T cell receptor (beta chain) was sequenced during a study of Tregs in tolerant kidney transplant recipients. The table came from immunoSEQ multiplex PCR; TCRdb's copy has only in-frame clones and leaves some out. The sample includes over 60,000 clones, 84% of them seen just once. Comments on this clone: No antigen is known for it.

Unstimulated Tregs (CD4+CD25+CD127-) and CD4+CD25- non-Tregs were sorted from PBMCs. General observations from the study: Activated donor B cell expansion appeared to reveal the most relevant donor-specific TCRbeta repertoire. Biological reproducibility was not directly addressed, but technical replication error appeared minimal. Findings come from small patient numbers and require larger validation.

The TCR originated in a human donor in good health. The specimen was CD4+ T cells from blood.

The CDR3 reads CASSPQQRGLPYEQYF. The DNA of the CDR3 is TGTGCCAGCAGCCCCCAGCAGCGGGGGCTTCCCTACGAGCAGTACTTC. The rearrangement uses TRBV7-9 and TRBJ2-7; 8 nucleotides agree with TRBD2. J was trimmed by 2 bases and V by 5 bases; bases with no gene match: 11. Germline V gives CDR1 SEHNR, CDR2 FQNEAQ (reference sequence). The CDR3 is 16 residues long.